This TCR beta chain is from a study of CD8 T cells in Susac syndrome. This CDR3 region has 14 residues. V gave up 3 bases and J gave up 4 bases, with 12 bases separating them. CDR1 and CDR2 (germline): KGHSH, LQKENI. After extraction with the RNeasy kit, roughly 0.45 to 1 ug of the RNA was reverse transcribed using random hexamers. TCRdb ran MiXCR on the immunoSEQ multiplex PCR reads and lists one entry per CDR3 protein. The table shows fewer than 350,000 distinct CDR3 sequences, with roughly nine tenths occurring only once. This rearrangement joins TRBV18 to TRBJ1-1; D is undetermined. The sequence was obtained from a human donor with multiple sclerosis. Sequences were obtained from CD4+ T cells from PBMCs. The CDR3 bases are TGTGCCAGCTCACCTCTACCGACCGGCACTGAAGCTTTCTTT. It yields the protein CASSPLPTGTEAFF. The entire variable domain, with the rest obtained from reference TRBV18 and TRBJ1-1, is as follows: NAGVMQNPRHLVRRRGQEARLRCSPMKGHSHVYWYRQLPEEGLKFMVYLQKENIIDESGMPKERFSAEFPKEGPSILRIQQVVRGDSAAYFCASSPLPTGTEAFFGQGTRLTVV.